The clone carrying this T cell receptor (beta chain) was picked up a small number of times. What it recognizes is unknown. These data originate in a study of T cells in tuberculosis. General study points: Active tuberculosis TCR-alpha repertoires lay closer to GMM-specific TCRs than IGRA-negative controls, suggesting clonal expansion. The TCR-beta difference was not significant; alpha differences partly reflected length.

The CDR3 runs 15 residues. The germline gives CDR1 SGHNT, CDR2 YENEEA. With 0 bases removed from V and 4 bases from J, the gap between germline ends came to 11 bases. Some clones are missing from TCRdb's copy, which holds only in-frame ones; the method was immunoSEQ multiplex PCR. The sample contains about 41,000 clones, 95% of which appear only once. This TCR derives from a donor aged 5-35 years with latent tuberculosis or without tuberculosis infection. Material for sequencing was PBMCs. The gene calls are TRBV11-3 and TRBJ2-3; TRBD2 is a possible D gene (6 bases). The DNA of the CDR3 is TGTGCCAGCAGCTTAGAGGGGGGTCGGGCAGATACGCAGTATTTT. Its translation: CASSLEGGRADTQYF.